The 6 T cell receptor beta chains below all came from one sample that was sequenced in a study of regulatory T cells in long-lasting Graves disease. The sample's time point: persistent/refractory GD, antithyroid drugs over 5 years with positive TRAb. Following extraction of RNA from PBMCs, that RNA was used to make the TCR library. The authors built TCR beta libraries using iRepertoire HTBI primers and Arm-PCR of CDR3 regions. TCRdb re-called the multiplex PCR reads through MiXCR, storing one row per CDR3 protein. The table lists 350,000 to 500,000 distinct CDR3 sequences, 21% of them singletons. Sequencing used peripheral blood mononuclear cells (PBMCs), obtained when the disease was refractory, from a patient treated with antithyroid drugs. These receptors all come from a female donor with Graves disease.

With regard to this clonotype: A much larger clone is a single base away; this may be a read error. The V call is TRBV20-1, the J call TRBJ2-2; either TRBD1 or TRBD2 may fit D (5 bases each). Germline values: CDR1 DFQATT, CDR2 SNEGSKA (reference sequence). CDR3 size: 16 residues. The CDR3 is CSARDPGTVNAGELFF. Written as DNA, the CDR3 is TGCAGTGCTAGAGATCCGGGGACGGTGAACGCCGGGGAGCTGTTTTTT.

This clonotype was found many times. V gene TRBV6-5 combines with J gene TRBJ1-4; D is perhaps TRBD1 (5 bases). Germline CDR1 and CDR2: MNHEY and SVGAGI. The CDR3 sequence is 15 residues long. Between the trimmed V and J ends, which lost 0 bases and 1 base, there was a span of 6 bases. The CDR3 DNA reads TGTGCCAGCAGTTACTCGCAGGGAACTAATGAAAAACTGTTTTTT. This sequence encodes CASSYSQGTNEKLFF.

The table lists this clonotype with many counts. The V gene is TRBV11-2, the J gene TRBJ2-2; 9 positions match TRBD2. CDR3 length equals 15 residues. Germline V lookup: CDR1 SGHAT, CDR2 FQNNGV. Trimming took 1 base from V and 8 from J; bases not matched to a gene: 5. CDR3 amino acids: CASSLVQTSGGELFF. CDR3 in DNA: TGTGCCAGCAGCTTAGTCCAGACTAGCGGTGGGGAGCTGTTTTTT.

This clonotype occurred many times. This chain connects TRBV11-2 to TRBJ1-2; tentative D call: TRBD1 (5 bases). CDR1 is SGHAT, CDR2 FQNNGV, per germline. Trimming took off 1 base at V and 9 bases at J, with 12 bases between the two ends. The CDR3 is 13 amino acids. This CDR3 reads CASSLVAGVSYTF. In DNA, the CDR3 is TGTGCCAGCAGCTTAGTCGCGGGGGTGAGCTACACCTTC.

This clonotype showed up just a few times. Given the absence of the conserved phenylalanine or tryptophan at the CDR3 end, a read error is likely. The DNA is left out, because the CDR3 cannot be placed on it with certainty; the CDR3 is given as TCRdb lists it. The V call is TRBV5-1, the J call TRBJ1-6. The CDR3 adds up to 8 amino acids, both ends counted. Germline V lookup: CDR1 SGHRS, CDR2 YFSETQ. CDR3 protein: CASSLAFS.

This clonotype was found a few times. The chain couples TRBV6-2 or TRBV6-3 to TRBJ2-7; D gene unclear. Trimming shortened V by 5 bases and J by 4 bases, and 15 bases separated the two germline ends. The CDR3 is 14 residues long. CDR1 and CDR2 (germline): MNHEY, SVGEGT. The CDR3 DNA sequence: TGTGCCAGCAGTGAATACCCGCGCGTTTACGAGCAGTACTTC. This sequence encodes CASSEYPRVYEQYF.